This is a list of T cell receptor beta chains from one sample in a study of Ad26.COV2.S vaccination and SARS-CoV-2 variants. Generated by immunoSEQ multiplex PCR, the TCRdb table keeps only in-frame clones and is missing some. The top ten clones hold about 7.4% of a sample with a few hundred thousand clones, around 82% of them seen once. Sequencing used peripheral blood, obtained in a trial of Ad26.COV2.S vaccine versus placebo. Receptors originate from a person between 18 and 60 years old who received the Ad26.COV2.S COVID-19 vaccine or a placebo. The CDR3 runs from the conserved cysteine through the conserved F or W. D genes are given only for firm matches. The size field is filled for only some rows; it gives once, few, many or a size class.

>TRBJ1-5|few|TRBV6-1|TRBD1
CASALTGGNQPQHF
TGTGCCAGTGCACTAACAGGGGGCAATCAGCCCCAGCATTTT
>TRBJ2-2|.|TRBV2|.
CASRDSNTGELFF
TGTGCCAGCAGGGACAGCAACACCGGGGAGCTGTTTTTT
>TRBJ1-2|.|TRBV7-9|.
CASTNEGFYGYTF
TGTGCCAGCACAAATGAGGGCTTCTATGGCTACACCTTC
>TRBJ2-3|.|TRBV6-2/TRBV6-3|.
CASSRTVTDTQYF
TGTGCCAGCAGTCGGACCGTCACAGATACGCAGTATTTT
>TRBJ1-2|.|TRBV18|TRBD1
CASSLQGGNDGYTF
TGTGCCAGCTCACTACAGGGGGGGAACGATGGCTACACCTTC
>TRBJ1-1|few|TRBV21-1|.
CARTGATEAFF
TGTGCCAGAACAGGGGCGACTGAAGCTTTCTTT
>TRBJ2-2|.|TRBV9|.
CASSVNPGRRNTGELFF
TGTGCCAGCAGCGTCAACCCGGGACGGAGGAACACCGGGGAGCTGTTTTTT
>TRBJ2-2|.|TRBV18|TRBD1
CASSPGQSNGELFF
TGTGCCAGCTCACCGGGACAGAGTAACGGGGAGCTGTTTTTT
>TRBJ2-7|.|TRBV7-9|.
CASSAQGILGEQYF
TGTGCCAGCAGCGCCCAGGGTATCTTGGGCGAGCAGTACTTC
>TRBJ2-7|few|TRBV9|.
CASSLALDTYEQYF
TGTGCCAGCAGCTTAGCCCTCGACACTTACGAGCAGTACTTC
>TRBJ2-2|once|TRBV9|TRBD2
CASSAYGTSYPGELFF
TGTGCCAGCAGCGCTTACGGGACTAGCTATCCCGGGGAGCTGTTTTTT
>TRBJ1-5|.|TRBV3-1/TRBV3-2|TRBD1
CASSQGQGRQPQHF
TGTGCCAGCAGCCAAGGACAGGGAAGACAGCCCCAGCATTTT
>TRBJ2-3|.|TRBV24-1|.
CATRGGGDTQYF
TGTGCCACCAGAGGGGGAGGGGATACGCAGTATTTT
>TRBJ2-5|few|TRBV3-1/TRBV3-2|.
CASRPGYVLQETQYF
TGTGCCAGCAGACCCGGGTATGTGTTGCAAGAGACCCAGTACTTC
>TRBJ2-7|.|TRBV2|.
CASSLTVLAEQYF
TGTGCCAGCAGTTTAACAGTCCTGGCCGAGCAGTACTTC
>TRBJ2-6|.|TRBV7-9|.
CASSLKVFDSDSGANVLTF
TGTGCCAGCAGCTTAAAAGTATTTGACTCAGACTCTGGGGCCAACGTCCTGACTTTC
>TRBJ2-2|.|TRBV11-3|.
CASSPLRGNTGELFF
TGTGCCAGCAGCCCCCTCCGGGGGAACACCGGGGAGCTGTTTTTT
>TRBJ1-3|.|TRBV2|.
CASSDIRGDTIYF
TGTGCCAGCAGTGATATTCGGGGAGACACCATATATTTT
>TRBJ1-1|.|TRBV5-1|.
CASSPWVNTEAFF
TGCGCCAGCAGTCCGTGGGTGAACACTGAAGCTTTCTTT
>TRBJ2-1|.|TRBV2|.
CASSGGPVSYNEQFF
TGTGCCAGCAGTGGAGGGCCAGTCTCCTACAATGAGCAGTTCTTC
>TRBJ1-1|.|TRBV12-3/TRBV12-4|.
CASSLLEAFF
TGTGCCAGCAGTTTACTTGAAGCTTTCTTT
>TRBJ2-7|.|TRBV6-5|.
CASSLARSKYEQYF
TGTGCCAGCAGTTTGGCCCGAAGCAAATACGAGCAGTACTTC
>TRBJ2-5|once|TRBV5-1|.
CASVKQGFWDGETQYF
TGCGCCAGCGTAAAACAGGGTTTCTGGGACGGGGAGACCCAGTACTTC
>TRBJ2-7|.|TRBV25-1|.
CASRDSYEQYF
TGTGCCAGTCGGGACTCCTACGAGCAGTACTTC
>TRBJ2-7|.|TRBV28|.
CASSLELPAEQYF
TGTGCCAGCAGTTTAGAGCTCCCAGCCGAGCAGTACTTC
>TRBJ2-7|.|TRBV2|.
CASSEGSYYEQYF
TGTGCCAGCAGTGAGGGCAGTTACTACGAGCAGTACTTC
>TRBJ2-7|.|TRBV5-5|.
CASSCEQYF
TGTGCCAGCTCATGCGAGCAGTACTTC
>TRBJ2-2|.|TRBV19|.
CASSPGLASNTGELFF
TGTGCCAGTAGTCCCGGTCTAGCTTCGAACACCGGGGAGCTGTTTTTT
>TRBJ1-5|once|TRBV5-1|.
CASSLGSRKPQHF
TGCGCCAGCAGCTTGGGATCAAGAAAGCCCCAGCATTTT
>TRBJ1-5|.|TRBV5-5|.
CASSTDNYQPQHF
TGTGCCAGCAGCACGGACAATTATCAGCCCCAGCATTTT
>TRBJ2-3|.|TRBV7-3|.
CASSLGSGTDTQYF
TGTGCCAGCAGCTTAGGGTCAGGTACAGATACGCAGTATTTT
>TRBJ1-6|.|TRBV23-1|TRBD1
CASSQSDRGGRGGHNSPLHF
TGCGCCAGCAGTCAATCTGACCGAGGGGGCAGGGGAGGGCATAATTCACCCCTCCACTTT
>TRBJ2-2|.|TRBV7-2|.
CASSARGTPFTGELFF
TGTGCCAGCAGCGCCCGAGGGACCCCTTTCACCGGGGAGCTGTTTTTT
>TRBJ1-1|.|TRBV5-4|.
CASSSDQGTEAFF
TGTGCCAGCAGCTCCGACCAGGGCACTGAAGCTTTCTTT
>TRBJ2-7|few|TRBV4-2|.
CASSQREGSYEQYF
TGTGCCAGCAGCCAGAGGGAAGGTTCCTACGAGCAGTACTTC
>TRBJ2-5|.|TRBV29-1|TRBD2
CSVAGTSGEETQYF
TGCAGCGTCGCCGGGACTAGCGGAGAAGAGACCCAGTACTTC
>TRBJ2-2|few|TRBV7-9|.
CASSPEAPGELFF
TGTGCCAGCAGCCCAGAAGCCCCCGGGGAGCTGTTTTTT
>TRBJ2-7|.|TRBV19|.
CASSIPNSEQYF
TGTGCCAGTAGTATCCCCAACAGCGAGCAGTACTTC
>TRBJ2-3|.|TRBV4-1|TRBD2
CASSYRTSVKLGGPDTQYF
TGCGCCAGCAGCTATCGGACTAGCGTGAAACTCGGGGGGCCAGATACGCAGTATTTT
>TRBJ2-5|.|TRBV4-1|.
CASSQALRTTQETQYF
TGCGCCAGCAGCCAAGCGCTTAGGACAACACAAGAGACCCAGTACTTC